This T cell receptor (beta chain) is from a study of shared clonotypes between healthy human individuals. Only in-frame clones appear in the TCRdb table, and some are missing; sequencing was by immunoSEQ multiplex PCR. This table holds about 1 million clones, 60% to 80% found once. In its sample, this clone was seen a few times. The CDR3 is 13 amino acids. CDR1 and CDR2 from the germline V gene are LNHDA and SQIVND (reference sequence). The V and J ends lost 11 bases and 10 bases, in that order; junction bases with no gene match: 10. The clonotype comes from a man between 18 and 35 years old in good health. Sequenced: memory CD4+ T cells sorted from blood. As to subset: CD45RA-negative fraction. V and J are TRBV19 and TRBJ2-1; 11 bases are shared with TRBD2. In DNA, the CDR3 is TGTGCCCTTGGGGGACTAGCGGCAGTGGAGCAGTTCTTC. This gives the protein CALGGLAAVEQFF.